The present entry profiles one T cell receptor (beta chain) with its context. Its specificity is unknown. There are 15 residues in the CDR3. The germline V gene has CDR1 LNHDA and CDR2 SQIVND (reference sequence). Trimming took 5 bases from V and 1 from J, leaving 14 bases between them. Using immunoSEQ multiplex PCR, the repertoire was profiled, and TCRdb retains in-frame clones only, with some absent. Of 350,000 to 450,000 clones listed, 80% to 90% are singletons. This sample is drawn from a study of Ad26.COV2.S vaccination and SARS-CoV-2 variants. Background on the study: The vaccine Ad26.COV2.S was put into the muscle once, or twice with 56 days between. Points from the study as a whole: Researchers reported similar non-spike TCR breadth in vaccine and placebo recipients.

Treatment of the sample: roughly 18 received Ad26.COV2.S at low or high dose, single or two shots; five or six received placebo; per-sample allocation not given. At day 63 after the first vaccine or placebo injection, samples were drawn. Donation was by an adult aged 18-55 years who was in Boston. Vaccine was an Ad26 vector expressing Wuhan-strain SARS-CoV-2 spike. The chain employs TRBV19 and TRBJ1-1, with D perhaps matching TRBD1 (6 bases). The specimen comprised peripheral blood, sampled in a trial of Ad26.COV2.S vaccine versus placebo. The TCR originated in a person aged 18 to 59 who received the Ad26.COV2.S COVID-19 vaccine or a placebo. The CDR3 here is CASSPDSRGNTEAFF. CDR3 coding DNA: TGTGCCAGTAGTCCGGACAGCCGTGGGAACACTGAAGCTTTCTTT.